This TCR beta chain emerged from a study of regulatory T cells in long-lasting Graves disease. Combining iRepertoire HTBI primers with Arm-PCR of CDR3 regions, the authors built TCR beta libraries. TCRdb fed the multiplex PCR reads into MiXCR, producing one record per CDR3 protein. There are approximately 350,000 distinct CDR3 sequences in the sample; roughly 20% occur only once, and approximately 28% lies in the top ten. General study points: TRBV28, TRBJ1-2 and TRBJ2-5 were segments that persistent disease favored. Patients with persistent Graves' had lower TCR diversity than newly diagnosed patients.

Indicated time point: persistent/refractory GD, antithyroid drugs over 5 years with positive TRAb. There was RNA extracted from PBMCs, and the TCR library was made from it. V lost 1 base and J lost 6, with 12 bases in between. The CDR3 length is 14 residues. The germline V gene has CDR1 SEHNR and CDR2 FQNEAQ (reference sequence). This clonotype was found once. Its antigen is as yet unknown. The chain has TRBV7-9 and TRBJ1-2; perhaps TRBD1 as D (5 bases). This receptor was taken from a woman aged 40 to 50 with Graves disease. The specimen comprised peripheral blood mononuclear cells (PBMCs), sampled when the disease was refractory, from a patient treated with antithyroid drugs. CDR3 DNA: TGTGCCAGCAGCTTAGGGTGGGGCGCGGATGGCTACACCTTC. Its protein product is CASSLGWGADGYTF.